The 6 T cell receptor beta chains in this list originate from one sample, sequenced in a study of T cell responses to AZD1222 COVID-19 vaccine. Repertoires were generated with immunoSEQ multiplex PCR, while TCRdb's copy carries only in-frame clones and drops some. The sample has 150,000 to 200,000 clones, around 92% seen once; the top ten hold under 11%. The material sequenced was peripheral blood, taken on day 0 of AZD1222 vaccination. Receptors were obtained from an adult in good health.

The chain recombines TRBV11-3 with TRBJ2-1; D is undetermined. CDR1 and CDR2 from the germline V gene are SGHNT and YENEEA. Trimming pared 2 bases from V and 2 bases from J, leaving 1 base between. There are 12 residues in the CDR3. CDR3 protein: CASSLTYNEQFF. The CDR3 coding sequence is TGTGCCAGCAGCTTAACCTACAATGAGCAGTTCTTC. The full variable domain, rest sourced from reference TRBV11-3 and TRBJ2-1, is EAGVVQSPRYKIIEKKQPVAFWCNPISGHNTLYWYLQNLGQGPELLIRYENEEAVDDSQLPKDRFSAERLKGVDSTLKIQPAELGDSAVYLCASSLTYNEQFFGPGTRLTVL.

J is TRBJ1-1 and V is TRBV30; tentatively, D is TRBD1 (5 bases). Germline V gene sequence: CDR1 GTSNPN, CDR2 SVGIG (reference sequence). This CDR3 comprises 13 residues. V shed 2 bases and J shed 6 bases, with 13 bases lying between them. The CDR3 loop reads CAWSPGMGAEAFF. The CDR3 region has the DNA TGTGCCTGGAGTCCAGGGATGGGGGCTGAAGCTTTCTTT. The full variable domain, rest sourced from reference TRBV30 and TRBJ1-1, is SQTIHQWPATLVQPVGSPLSLECTVEGTSNPNLYWYRQAAGRGLQLLFYSVGIGQISSEVPQNLSASRPQDRQFILSSKKLLLSDSGFYLCAWSPGMGAEAFFGQGTRLTVV.

V and J are TRBV18 and TRBJ1-5; D not resolved. Between the trimmed V and J ends, which lost 3 bases and 3 bases, there was a span of 9 bases. Germline lookup yields CDR1 KGHSH and CDR2 LQKENI. The CDR3 totals 14 residues. The CDR3: CASSPTSNNQPQHF. The CDR3 bases are TGTGCCAGCTCACCTACATCTAACAATCAGCCCCAGCATTTT. The full variable domain, rest sourced from reference TRBV18 and TRBJ1-5, is NAGVMQNPRHLVRRRGQEARLRCSPMKGHSHVYWYRQLPEEGLKFMVYLQKENIIDESGMPKERFSAEFPKEGPSILRIQQVVRGDSAAYFCASSPTSNNQPQHFGDGTRLSIL.

The chain couples TRBV27 to TRBJ1-3; tentatively, D is TRBD1 (6 bases). Trimming took 7 bases from V and 0 from J, leaving 19 bases between them. The germline V gene has CDR1 MNHEY and CDR2 SMNVEV (reference sequence). The CDR3 spans 17 residues. The CDR3 sequence: CASTAPGDDYSGNTIYF. In nucleotides, the CDR3 is TGTGCCAGCACCGCCCCAGGGGATGATTACTCTGGAAACACCATATATTTT.

The chain links TRBV19 to TRBJ2-2; 8 bases line up with TRBD1. Trimming removed 7 bases from V and 6 bases from J; junction bases left unmatched: 4. This CDR3 contains 13 residues. The germline CDR1 and CDR2 sequences are LNHDA and SQIVND (reference sequence). CDR3 sequence: CASTLDRAGELFF. The CDR3 DNA follows: TGTGCCAGTACCCTGGACAGGGCCGGGGAGCTGTTTTTT.

This sequence joins TRBV28 and TRBJ2-1; 9 bases match TRBD1. The CDR3 spans 16 residues. V shed 5 bases and J 3 bases; nucleotides not matched to a gene: 8. Germline V gene sequence: CDR1 MDHEN, CDR2 SYDVKM. The CDR3, as DNA: TGTGCCAGCAGTCCTTACGGGACAGGGTTCTACAATGAGCAGTTCTTC. It codes for CASSPYGTGFYNEQFF.